The TCR beta chain described here comes from a study of T cell clonality in common variable immunodeficiency. Study outcomes and limitations: Fewer deletions and N-nucleotide insertions were reportedly seen in common variable immunodeficiency TCR beta sequences.

Aged roughly 9 to 64 years, CVID subjects averaged about 40 years old. CDR3 length: 13 residues. V was pared by 3 bases and J by 4 bases, with 9 bases between. Germline CDR1 SEHNR, CDR2 FQNEAQ (reference sequence). Assay: immunoSEQ multiplex PCR; the TCRdb copy retains only in-frame clones and omits some. In total the sample includes about 20,000 clones, none of them seen once. Of note for this clone: The antigen is unknown. With the read ending 3 residues before the CDR3 end, the germline J gene is used to fill in that end.

The receptor comes from a human donor with common variable immunodeficiency. Sample: peripheral blood mononuclear cells. The chain recombines TRBV7-9 with TRBJ1-2; possibly TRBD1 for D (6 bases). The CDR3 region is CASSFQGGYGYTF. The CDR3 DNA, read in part, is TGTGCCAGCAGCTTCCAAGGGGGCTATGGC.